The 25 T cell receptor beta chains below were found in one sample sequenced in a study of shared clonotypes between healthy human individuals. Method: immunoSEQ multiplex PCR; TCRdb's copy keeps in-frame clones and lacks some. The data show 2.3 million or so clones, 85% to 95% seen once. The sequencing sample was made of naive CD4+ T cells from PBMCs. Subset indicated: CD45RA+ positively selected. The source of these receptors is a man younger than 30 in good health. Some clones in this sample may be carry-over from other donors' samples.

This rearrangement joins TRBV28 to TRBJ2-2; D uncertain. The CDR3 length is 15 residues. Germline assignment: CDR1 MDHEN and CDR2 SYDVKM. V was clipped by 2 bases and J by 0 bases, with 7 bases between them. The CDR3, as DNA: TGTGCCAGCAGTTTAGTCCGGGCGAACACCGGGGAGCTGTTTTTT. Translating gives CASSLVRANTGELFF.

Notes on this clone: Other DNA sequences of this sample code for an identical CDR3. J is TRBJ1-5 and V is TRBV19; D may be TRBD1 (5 bases). CDR3 length: 16 amino acids. Germline lookup yields CDR1 LNHDA and CDR2 SQIVND (reference sequence). V lost 3 bases, J lost 1 base, and 13 bases lay in between. DNA of the CDR3: TGTGCCAGTAGTATTCCGGGGCGCGGGAGCAATCAGCCCCAGCATTTT. This encodes CASSIPGRGSNQPQHF. Filled out from reference TRBV19 and TRBJ1-5, the complete variable domain reads DGGITQSPKYLFRKEGQNVTLSCEQNLNHDAMYWYRQDPGQGLRLIYYSQIVNDFQKGDIAEGYSVSREKKESFPLTVTSAQKNPTAFYLCASSIPGRGSNQPQHFGDGTRLSIL.

This clone appeared once. The rearrangement uses TRBV29-1 and TRBJ2-3; 10 nucleotides agree with TRBD1. There are 14 residues in the CDR3. V lost 5 bases and J lost 1; bases outside the gene matches: 3. The germline V gene has CDR1 SQVTM and CDR2 ANQGSEA. CDR3 DNA: TGCAGCGTTACTGGACAGGGGGGCACAGATACGCAGTATTTT. Translated, it gives CSVTGQGGTDTQYF.

Only a few counts were recorded for this clone. The chain links TRBV11-2 to TRBJ1-5; possibly TRBD1 for D (5 bases). The ends were cut back, 4 bases at V and 8 bases at J, with 12 bases in the middle. This CDR3 comprises 13 residues. From germline, CDR1 is SGHAT and CDR2 FQNNGV. The CDR3 loop reads CASSSYMGEPQHF. CDR3 nucleotides: TGTGCCAGCAGCTCCTACATGGGGGAGCCCCAGCATTTT.

About this clone: Within the sample, other DNA sequences also encode this same CDR3. The V gene is TRBV18, the J gene TRBJ2-7; 11 bases are a match to TRBD2. This CDR3 is built from 15 residues. In germline, CDR1 is KGHSH, CDR2 LQKENI. J lost 1 base, V lost 1 base, and 0 bases had no gene match. This CDR3 is CASSPLAGGSYEQYF. CDR3 nucleotides: TGTGCCAGCTCACCACTAGCGGGAGGGTCCTACGAGCAGTACTTC.

The chain has TRBV28 and TRBJ2-3, with D perhaps TRBD1 or TRBD2 (5 bases each). The CDR3 sequence is 18 residues long. V was clipped by 6 bases and J by 5 bases, with 27 bases between them. CDR1 is MDHEN and CDR2 is SYDVKM in the germline V gene. The CDR3 DNA sequence: TGTGCCAGCAGCCCCCTGGGAGTTGTCGCAGGGAATATAGATACGCAGTATTTT. Its translation is CASSPLGVVAGNIDTQYF. Based on the CDR3 plus reference TRBV28 and TRBJ2-3, the full variable domain is DVKVTQSSRYLVKRTGEKVFLECVQDMDHENMFWYRQDPGLGLRLIYFSYDVKMKEKGDIPEGYSVSREKKERFSLILESASTNQTSMYLCASSPLGVVAGNIDTQYFGPGTRLTVL.

This sequence joins TRBV7-2 and TRBJ1-6; TRBD1 agrees at 8 bases. Germline assignment: CDR1 SGHTA and CDR2 FQGNSA. This CDR3 is built from 14 residues. The junction had 0 bases not matched to a gene; V was cut back by 1 base and J by 7 bases. CDR3 bases: TGTGCCAGCAGCTTAGACAGGGGGAATTCACCCCTCCACTTT. Residues: CASSLDRGNSPLHF.

The chain joins TRBV28 to TRBJ1-5; a weak D match, TRBD1 (5 bases). The ends were cut back, 3 bases at V and 7 bases at J, with 16 bases in the middle. The CDR3 has 15 amino acids. CDR1 and CDR2 (germline): MDHEN, SYDVKM. The DNA of the CDR3 is TGTGCCAGCAGTTTCCTTGGGGGAGGAGGCCAGCCCCAGCATTTT. This sequence encodes CASSFLGGGGQPQHF.

The gene calls are TRBV5-1 and TRBJ2-3; no clear D gene. The V end was cut by 0 bases, the J end by 3 bases, with 11 bases between. CDR1 and CDR2 from the germline V gene are SGHRS and YFSETQ. The CDR3 runs 15 residues. The CDR3 nucleotides are TGCGCCAGCAGCTTGGGACTTATGGGAACAGATACGCAGTATTTT. It is translated as CASSLGLMGTDTQYF. Combining the CDR3 with reference TRBV5-1 and TRBJ2-3 gives the whole variable domain KAGVTQTPRYLIKTRGQQVTLSCSPISGHRSVSWYQQTPGQGLQFLFEYFSETQRNKGNFPGRFSGRQFSNSRSEMNVSTLELGDSALYLCASSLGLMGTDTQYFGPGTRLTVL.

This clone occurred once. This rearrangement joins TRBV5-1 to TRBJ2-7; D uncertain. This CDR3 comprises 13 residues. Trimming took off 4 bases at V and 1 base at J, with 9 bases between the two ends. CDR1 is SGHRS, CDR2 YFSETQ, per germline. CDR3 coding DNA: TGCGCCAGCAGCGCGCCGGGTTCCTACGAGCAGTACTTC. Amino acids: CASSAPGSYEQYF.

A single count supports this clone. The chain carries TRBV7-9 and TRBJ2-1, with TRBD2 matching 9 bases. The V and J ends lost 5 bases and 9 bases, in that order; junction bases with no gene match: 14. The V gene's germline CDR1 is SEHNR and CDR2 FQNEAQ (reference sequence). This CDR3 has 16 residues. The CDR3 region is CASSPGGSGSRIEQFF. The CDR3 nucleotides read TGTGCCAGCAGCCCCGGGGGTAGCGGGAGTCGTATTGAGCAGTTCTTC.

V is TRBV7-2 and J is TRBJ2-7; TRBD2 agrees at 11 bases. The length of the CDR3 is 15 residues. Germline V gene lookup returns CDR1 SGHTA and CDR2 FQGNSA. Trimming removed 4 bases from V and 5 bases from J; junction bases left unmatched: 7. CDR3 loop: CASSWDSGRADEQYF. Here the CDR3 DNA reads TGTGCCAGCAGCTGGGATAGCGGGAGGGCCGACGAGCAGTACTTC.

This clone was counted only a few times. The genes are TRBV28 and TRBJ1-2, with a possible D match to TRBD1 (5 bases). The CDR3 has 15 residues. Germline values: CDR1 MDHEN, CDR2 SYDVKM. The V and J ends lost 3 bases and 2 bases respectively, with 13 bases between them. DNA of the CDR3: TGTGCCAGCAGTTTTTCCCGAGACAGCAACTATGGCTACACCTTC. It yields the protein CASSFSRDSNYGYTF.

The chain employs TRBV5-1 and TRBJ2-1; 12 bases agree with TRBD2. The CDR3 has 22 residues. Germline CDR1 reads SGHRS; CDR2 reads YFSETQ. V was clipped by 0 bases and J by 2 bases; unmatched bases: 18. This chain's CDR3 is CASSLDPLTSGSYRGAYNEQFF. The DNA for the CDR3 is TGCGCCAGCAGCTTGGACCCCTTGACTAGCGGGAGTTATAGAGGGGCCTACAATGAGCAGTTCTTC.

The V call is TRBV9, the J call TRBJ1-4; D possibly corresponds to TRBD1 (5 bases). The CDR3 consists of 14 residues. Germline V gene lookup returns CDR1 SGDLS and CDR2 YYNGEE. V was shortened by 0 bases and J by 5 bases, with 8 bases between the two germline ends. CDR3 coding DNA: TGTGCCAGCAGCGTAGACAGGCGCAATGAAAAACTGTTTTTT. Protein product: CASSVDRRNEKLFF.

The rearrangement links TRBV6-1 to TRBJ2-7, with TRBD2 identical over 12 bases. This CDR3 is 15 amino acids long. Trimming at V came to 6 bases and at J to 2 bases, leaving 5 bases not matched to a gene. Germline CDR1 MNHNS, CDR2 SASEGT. CDR3 loop: CASSFGLAGPYEQYF. The CDR3 DNA sequence: TGTGCCAGCAGCTTCGGACTAGCGGGACCCTACGAGCAGTACTTC.

The V and J genes are TRBV11-2 and TRBJ1-2, with 8 nucleotides matching TRBD1. The J segment lost 2 bases and the V segment lost 1 base, leaving 9 bases of the junction unmatched. Germline loops: CDR1 SGHAT, CDR2 FQNNGV. This CDR3 is 17 amino acids long. In DNA form, the CDR3 reads TGTGCCAGCAGCTTAGTTGGAAGGACAGGGTCCAACTATGGCTACACCTTC. Amino acids: CASSLVGRTGSNYGYTF.

The rearrangement joins TRBV1 to TRBJ2-2; TRBD2, the D gene given by the table, was not confirmed from the DNA. TRBV1 is termed a pseudogene. The CDR3 length is 16 residues. CDR3 in DNA: TGCACCAGCAGCCAAGGCGAGGGCCGAGTCATCGGGGAGCTGTTTTTT. Translation: CTSSQGEGRVIGELFF.

The V gene is TRBV18, the J gene TRBJ2-3; D might be TRBD1 (6 bases). Germline V gene data show CDR1 as KGHSH and CDR2 as LQKENI. This CDR3 is built from 14 residues. The V end lost 2 bases, the J end lost 6 bases, and 12 bases lay between the germline ends. The CDR3 DNA reads as TGTGCCAGCTCACCAAACAGGGTTTGGGATACGCAGTATTTT. As protein: CASSPNRVWDTQYF.

V and J are TRBV9 and TRBJ2-5; the D gene is possibly TRBD1 (5 bases). Germline loops: CDR1 SGDLS, CDR2 YYNGEE. The CDR3 runs 16 residues. V was clipped by 0 bases and J by 2 bases, with 14 bases between them. The CDR3 nucleotides are TGTGCCAGCAGCGTAGTTTCCAGGGCCCGACAAGAGACCCAGTACTTC. Translated: CASSVVSRARQETQYF. Full variable domain (remainder filled in from reference TRBV9 and TRBJ2-5): DSGVTQTPKHLITATGQRVTLRCSPRSGDLSVYWYQQSLDQGLQFLIQYYNGEERAKGNILERFSAQQFPDLHSELNLSSLELGDSALYFCASSVVSRARQETQYFGPGTRLLVL.

The CDR3 DNA reads TGCAGCGTTCCGCAAGCGGGAGGGCCTAGTGAGCAGTTCTTC. Translating it yields CSVPQAGGPSEQFF. The chain couples TRBV29-1 to TRBJ2-1; 10 bases align to TRBD2. The J segment lost 9 bases and the V segment lost 5 bases, leaving 10 bases of the junction unmatched. Germline V gene data show CDR1 as SQVTM and CDR2 as ANQGSEA. This CDR3 spans 14 amino acids.

The chain is built from TRBV5-8 and TRBJ1-4; the D is unclear. From germline, CDR1 is SGHTS and CDR2 YDEGEE. Trimming took off 4 bases at V and 8 bases at J, with 15 bases between the two ends. The CDR3 length is 14 residues. This CDR3 is CASSRGPWEEKLFF. The CDR3 nucleotides read TGTGCCAGCAGCCGCGGCCCTTGGGAGGAAAAACTGTTTTTT.

V usage is TRBV7-9 and J usage is TRBJ2-3, with 7 positions matching TRBD1. The junction had 8 bases not matched to a gene; V was cut back by 5 bases and J by 0 bases. This CDR3 has 16 amino acids. The germline CDR1 and CDR2 sequences are SEHNR and FQNEAQ (reference sequence). The CDR3 here is CASSPGQLLSTDTQYF. As DNA, the CDR3 is TGTGCCAGCAGCCCGGGACAGTTACTTAGCACAGATACGCAGTATTTT.

The chain recombines TRBV15 with TRBJ1-2; maybe TRBD1 (6 bases). The CDR3 runs to 14 residues. V lost 0 bases and J lost 7, with 12 bases in between. CDR1 LNHNV and CDR2 YYDKDF come from the germline V gene (reference sequence). The CDR3 DNA is TGTGCCACCAGCAGAGACGTAAAGGGGGGTGGCTACACCTTC. This sequence encodes CATSRDVKGGGYTF.

V gene TRBV28 combines with J gene TRBJ1-5; D perhaps matches TRBD1 (5 bases). V dropped 4 bases and J dropped 4 bases, with 14 bases sitting between them. The CDR3 consists of 15 residues. Germline V gene sequence: CDR1 MDHEN, CDR2 SYDVKM. The CDR3 sequence: CASSSTGPWNQPQHF. The CDR3 DNA reads TGTGCCAGCAGTTCCACAGGACCCTGGAATCAGCCCCAGCATTTT.